This is a list of T cell receptor beta chains from one sample in a study of T cells after yellow fever vaccination. Each CDR3 protein gets one entry after TCRdb re-called the 5' RACE reads with MiXCR. The repertoire holds 300,000 to 400,000 distinct CDR3 sequences, 8.7% seen once, with more than 15% in the top ten. Sample: PBMCs, taken on the day of the first yellow fever vaccination. All receptors come from a man between 18 and 35 years old who received the YFV17D yellow fever vaccine. CDR3s include the opening cysteine and the closing phenylalanine or tryptophan. Not all rows give a size; the values are once, few, many and, for expanded clones, a class.

V gene	J gene	clone size	CDR3 protein
TRBV7-2	TRBJ2-3	few	CASSRGRSADTQYF
TRBV4-3	TRBJ1-1	-	CASSLRAGWGTEAFF
TRBV10-3	TRBJ1-4	-	CAIKGDQTEFEKLFF
TRBV6-1	TRBJ2-1	few	CASNSGTSGYNEQFF
TRBV3-1	TRBJ2-3	-	CASRSLGDTQYF
TRBV6-2/TRBV6-3	TRBJ2-1	many	CASSYSKHTYNEQFF
TRBV10-3	TRBJ2-2	many	CAISESPSGGANTGELFF
TRBV4-2	TRBJ2-1	-	CASSHLGAGHYNEQFF
TRBV29-1	TRBJ2-1	-	CSVTGTGGLGSYNELFF
TRBV7-2	TRBJ1-2	few	CASSLEGRVRFRGYTF
TRBV9	TRBJ1-2	-	CASSTQTGGIPTNYGYTF
TRBV10-3	TRBJ2-7	-	CAISEPPTYEQYF
TRBV3-1	TRBJ2-5	-	CASLRKPETQYF
TRBV4-1	TRBJ2-2	many	CASSQVTSNTGELFF
TRBV7-9	TRBJ1-6	-	CASSFPGGGSPNSPLHF
TRBV9	TRBJ1-6	-	CASSRQGFGDSPLHF
TRBV5-4	TRBJ2-3	many	CASSVQGATDTQYF
TRBV7-2	TRBJ2-7	many	CASSLLAGGEQYF
TRBV5-1	TRBJ2-3	-	CASSLELARDTQYF
TRBV7-8	TRBJ1-6	-	CASSLGEVRALHF
TRBV5-1	TRBJ2-3	many	CASSLVGLGSADTQYF
TRBV15	TRBJ2-5	few	CATRPVGGPTQYF
TRBV5-6	TRBJ1-1	few	CASSLVGRGTEAFF
TRBV4-1	TRBJ2-4	many	CASSTGTTKNIQYF
TRBV10-2	TRBJ2-1	few	CASGRDSYNEQFF
TRBV12-3/TRBV12-4	TRBJ2-4	many	CASSLLAKNIQYF
TRBV7-6	TRBJ1-3	few	CASSFEGQGLSGNTIYF
TRBV7-3	TRBJ2-7	-	CASSPSSGGPLTQYF
TRBV20-1	TRBJ1-2	-	CSARFLEGYTF
TRBV6-1	TRBJ2-7	few	CASSDRGRGEQYF
TRBV24-1	TRBJ2-3	-	CATSDLPGTSSRGTDTQYF
TRBV6-1	TRBJ2-5	few	CASSEGFGQGAETQYF
TRBV5-4	TRBJ2-1	many	CASSQTKGSTYNEQFF